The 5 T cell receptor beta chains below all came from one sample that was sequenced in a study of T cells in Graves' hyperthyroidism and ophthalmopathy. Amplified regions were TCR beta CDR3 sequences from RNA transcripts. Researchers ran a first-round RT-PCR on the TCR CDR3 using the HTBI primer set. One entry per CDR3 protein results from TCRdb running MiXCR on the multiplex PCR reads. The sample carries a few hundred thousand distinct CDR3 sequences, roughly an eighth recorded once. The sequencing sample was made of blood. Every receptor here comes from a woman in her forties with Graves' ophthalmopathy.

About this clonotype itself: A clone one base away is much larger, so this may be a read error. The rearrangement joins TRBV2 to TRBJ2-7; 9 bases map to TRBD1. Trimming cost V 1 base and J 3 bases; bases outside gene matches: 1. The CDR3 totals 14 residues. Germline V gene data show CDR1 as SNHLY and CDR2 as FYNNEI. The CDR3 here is CASSEGQGGYEQYF. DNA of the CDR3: TGTGCCAGCAGTGAAGGACAGGGGGGCTACGAGCAGTACTTC.

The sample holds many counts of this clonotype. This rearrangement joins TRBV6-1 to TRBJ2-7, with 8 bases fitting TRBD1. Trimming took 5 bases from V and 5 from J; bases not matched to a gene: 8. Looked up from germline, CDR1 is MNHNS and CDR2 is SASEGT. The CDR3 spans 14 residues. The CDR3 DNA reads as TGTGCCAGCAGTATAGACAGGGGCGTCAACGAGCAGTACTTC. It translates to CASSIDRGVNEQYF.

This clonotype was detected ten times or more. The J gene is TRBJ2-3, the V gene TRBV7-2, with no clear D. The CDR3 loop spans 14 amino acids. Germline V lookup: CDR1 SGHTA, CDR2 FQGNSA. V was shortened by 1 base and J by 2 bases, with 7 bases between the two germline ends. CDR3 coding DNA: TGTGCCAGCAGCTTAGATGGCCCCACAGATACGCAGTATTTT. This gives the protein CASSLDGPTDTQYF.

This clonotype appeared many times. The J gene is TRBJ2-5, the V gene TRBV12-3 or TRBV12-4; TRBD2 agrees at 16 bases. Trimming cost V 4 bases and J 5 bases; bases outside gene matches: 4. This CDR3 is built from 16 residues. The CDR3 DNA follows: TGTGCCAGCAGTTCGGGACTAGCGGGAGGGCCGGAGACCCAGTACTTC. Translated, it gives CASSSGLAGGPETQYF.

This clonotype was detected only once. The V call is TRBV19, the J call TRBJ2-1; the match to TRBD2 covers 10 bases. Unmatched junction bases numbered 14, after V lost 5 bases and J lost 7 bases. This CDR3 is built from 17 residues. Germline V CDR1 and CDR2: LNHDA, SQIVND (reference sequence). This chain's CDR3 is CASSLLRGAGGGNEQFF. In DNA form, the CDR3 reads TGTGCCAGTAGTCTTCTCAGGGGAGCGGGAGGGGGGAATGAGCAGTTCTTC.